This TCR beta chain was identified during a study of beta chain features in type 1 diabetes. Investigators reverse transcribed all isolated RNA, so they sequenced expressed TCRB transcripts. The method was immunoSEQ multiplex PCR; TCRdb's version includes in-frame clones alone and lacks a portion of them. The sample holds nearly 250,000 clones, over 12% seen once. Germline loops: CDR1 SGHTA, CDR2 FQGNSA. With 5 bases clipped from V and 3 bases from J, the junction kept 9 bases outside the gene matches. This CDR3 is built from 16 residues. It was via CD45RO/CCR7/CD25/CD127/CD95/CD27 that CD4+ naive, central memory, regulatory and stem cell-like memory cells were sorted. The study, taken as a whole, reports: The study found that naive, central memory and Treg TCRB repertoires appeared more similar in patients than in healthy donors. Researchers cautioned that cDNA sequencing could over-represent cells with high TCR expression.

A remark on this clone: Its antigen is unidentified.

The specimen sequenced was naive CD4+ T cells from blood. The TCR sequence derives from a woman between 40 and 55 years old in good health. The chain is built from TRBV7-2 and TRBJ1-5; 8 nucleotides align to TRBD1. The CDR3 region has the DNA TGTGCCAGCAGCCAACCGGGACAGGTTTTCAATCAGCCCCAGCATTTT. It translates to CASSQPGQVFNQPQHF.